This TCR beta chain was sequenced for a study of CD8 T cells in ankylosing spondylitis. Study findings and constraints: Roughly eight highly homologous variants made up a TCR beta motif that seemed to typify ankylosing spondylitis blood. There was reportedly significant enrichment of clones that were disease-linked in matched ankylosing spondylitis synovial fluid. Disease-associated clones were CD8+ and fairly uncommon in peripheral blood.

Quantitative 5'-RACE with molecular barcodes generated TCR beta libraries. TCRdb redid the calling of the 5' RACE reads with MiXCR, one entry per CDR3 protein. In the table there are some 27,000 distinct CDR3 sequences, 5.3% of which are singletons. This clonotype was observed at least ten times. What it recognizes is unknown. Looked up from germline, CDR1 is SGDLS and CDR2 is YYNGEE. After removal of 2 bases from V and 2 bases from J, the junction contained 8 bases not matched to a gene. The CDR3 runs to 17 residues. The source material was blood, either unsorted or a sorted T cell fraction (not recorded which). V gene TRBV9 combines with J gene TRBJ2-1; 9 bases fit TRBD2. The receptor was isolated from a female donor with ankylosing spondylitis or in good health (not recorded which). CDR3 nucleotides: TGTGCCAGCAGCGTCTATGGGGCTAGCGGGGCCTACAATGAGCAGTTCTTC. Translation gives CASSVYGASGAYNEQFF.